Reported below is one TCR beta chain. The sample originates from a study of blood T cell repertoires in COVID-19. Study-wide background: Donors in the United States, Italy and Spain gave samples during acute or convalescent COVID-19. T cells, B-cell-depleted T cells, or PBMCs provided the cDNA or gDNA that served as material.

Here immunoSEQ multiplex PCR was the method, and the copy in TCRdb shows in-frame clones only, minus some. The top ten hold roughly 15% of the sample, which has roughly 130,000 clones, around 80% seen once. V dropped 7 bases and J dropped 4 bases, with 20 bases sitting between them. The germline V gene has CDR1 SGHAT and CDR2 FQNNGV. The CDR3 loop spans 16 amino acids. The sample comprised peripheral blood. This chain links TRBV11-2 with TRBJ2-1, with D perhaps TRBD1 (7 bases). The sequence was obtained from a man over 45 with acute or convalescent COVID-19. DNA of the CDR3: TGTGCCAGCACCAAAGATTCCAGGGGGACTTACAATGAGCAGTTCTTC. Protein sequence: CASTKDSRGTYNEQFF.